A selection of T cell receptor beta chains follows, all from one sample in a study of blood T cell repertoires in COVID-19. Libraries were prepared by immunoSEQ multiplex PCR; TCRdb keeps only in-frame clonotypes and omits some of them. The table shows roughly 180,000 clones, with under 90% occurring only once. Sequenced input: peripheral blood. These receptors were obtained from a human donor in a cohort sampled during active COVID-19. Each CDR3 is given with its conserved first and last residue. The order of the fields is clone size, D gene, V gene, CDR3 length, J gene, CDR3 protein, CDR3 DNA. D genes are given only for firm matches. Rows may omit the clone size; those that give it use once, few, many or a size class.

size: .; D: TRBD1; V: TRBV6-1; length: 17; J: TRBJ2-1; CDR3: CASSEDVTGVIYNEQFF; DNA: TGTGCCAGCAGTGAAGATGTGACAGGGGTGATCTACAATGAGCAGTTCTTC
size: few; D: .; V: TRBV27; length: 14; J: TRBJ1-1; CDR3: CATHPLTGPERAFF; DNA: TGTGCCACCCATCCTTTAACAGGGCCTGAGAGAGCTTTCTTT
size: .; D: TRBD1; V: TRBV12-3/TRBV12-4; length: 13; J: TRBJ1-4; CDR3: CASRPQGWEKLFF; DNA: TGTGCCAGCAGACCACAGGGGTGGGAAAAACTGTTTTTT
size: once; D: .; V: TRBV27; length: 15; J: TRBJ2-1; CDR3: CASSIGGLSYNEQFF; DNA: TGTGCCAGCAGTATTGGGGGGTTATCCTACAATGAGCAGTTCTTC
size: once; D: .; V: TRBV7-9; length: 12; J: TRBJ2-7; CDR3: CASRTADYEQYF; DNA: TGTGCCAGCCGGACAGCTGACTACGAGCAGTACTTC
size: .; D: TRBD2; V: TRBV9; length: 18; J: TRBJ2-3; CDR3: CASSVAPGLAGRTDTQYF; DNA: TGTGCCAGCAGCGTTGCCCCGGGACTAGCGGGGCGTACAGATACGCAGTATTTT
size: .; D: TRBD1; V: TRBV5-6; length: 14; J: TRBJ1-2; CDR3: CASSLLDRSYGYTF; DNA: TGTGCCAGCAGCCTCTTGGACAGGTCCTATGGCTACACCTTC
size: once; D: TRBD1; V: TRBV7-3; length: 15; J: TRBJ1-2; CDR3: CASSPTPDRDYGYTF; DNA: TGTGCCAGCAGCCCCACTCCCGACAGGGACTATGGCTACACCTTC
size: .; D: .; V: TRBV6-6; length: 13; J: TRBJ2-5; CDR3: CASSPGPPETQYF; DNA: TGTGCCAGCAGTCCAGGGCCGCCGGAGACCCAGTACTTC
size: .; D: .; V: TRBV6-1; length: 18; J: TRBJ2-7; CDR3: CASSDQAGSRLDAYEQYF; DNA: TGTGCCAGCAGTGACCAGGCGGGGAGTCGACTGGACGCCTACGAGCAGTACTTC
size: .; D: TRBD1; V: TRBV3-1/TRBV3-2; length: 14; J: TRBJ1-4; CDR3: CASSRGQGREKLFF; DNA: TGTGCCAGCAGCCGGGGACAGGGTCGTGAAAAACTGTTTTTT
size: few; D: .; V: TRBV5-1; length: 16; J: TRBJ1-1; CDR3: CASSLESGVLNTEAFF; DNA: TGCGCCAGCAGCTTGGAATCAGGGGTCTTGAACACTGAAGCTTTCTTT
size: .; D: TRBD2; V: TRBV5-4; length: 14; J: TRBJ2-5; CDR3: CASSLRGLEGTQYF; DNA: TGTGCCAGCAGCTTGAGGGGACTAGAGGGGACCCAGTACTTC
size: .; D: .; V: TRBV30; length: 14; J: TRBJ1-2; CDR3: CAWISGPSLDGYTF; DNA: TGTGCCTGGATCTCTGGGCCCAGTTTAGATGGCTACACCTTC
size: .; D: .; V: TRBV11-2; length: 17; J: TRBJ2-4; CDR3: CASSLDVGGLAKNIQYF; DNA: TGTGCCAGCAGCTTAGATGTCGGGGGGCTAGCCAAAAACATTCAGTACTTC
size: .; D: .; V: TRBV6-2/TRBV6-3; length: 12; J: TRBJ2-1; CDR3: CASSSRYNEQFF; DNA: TGTGCCAGCAGTTCCAGATACAATGAGCAGTTCTTC
size: .; D: TRBD2; V: TRBV25-1; length: 16; J: TRBJ2-1; CDR3: CASSESAAGEVNEQFF; DNA: TGTGCCAGCAGTGAATCGGCAGCGGGGGAAGTCAATGAGCAGTTCTTC
size: .; D: .; V: TRBV7-6; length: 13; J: TRBJ2-7; CDR3: CASSLGQGHEQYF; DNA: TGTGCCAGCAGCTTAGGGCAGGGGCACGAGCAGTACTTC
size: .; D: TRBD1; V: TRBV7-3; length: 14; J: TRBJ2-3; CDR3: CASSLQGSTDTQYF; DNA: TGTGCCAGCAGCCTACAGGGGTCAACAGATACGCAGTATTTT
size: .; D: TRBD1; V: TRBV6-1; length: 15; J: TRBJ2-7; CDR3: CASSEGQGAIWEQYF; DNA: TGTGCCAGCAGTGAGGGACAGGGGGCGATCTGGGAGCAGTACTTC
size: once; D: TRBD1; V: TRBV11-2; length: 13; J: TRBJ1-4; CDR3: CASSGDRGQKLFF; DNA: TGTGCCAGCAGCGGGGACAGGGGGCAAAAACTGTTTTTT
size: .; D: TRBD1; V: TRBV6-5; length: 13; J: TRBJ2-7; CDR3: CASRDRDPYEQYF; DNA: TGTGCCAGCAGGGACAGGGACCCTTACGAGCAGTACTTC
size: .; D: .; V: TRBV5-1; length: 15; J: TRBJ1-2; CDR3: CASAAGGQINYGYTF; DNA: TGCGCCAGCGCGGCGGGGGGGCAGATTAACTATGGCTACACCTTC
size: .; D: TRBD1; V: TRBV9; length: 14; J: TRBJ2-7; CDR3: CASSVGQGSFEQYF; DNA: TGTGCCAGCAGCGTAGGACAGGGTAGCTTTGAGCAGTACTTC
size: .; D: .; V: TRBV5-8; length: 14; J: TRBJ1-2; CDR3: CASSPTGINYGYTF; DNA: TGTGCCAGCAGCCCTACAGGGATTAACTATGGCTACACCTTC
size: .; D: .; V: TRBV20-1; length: 12; J: TRBJ1-5; CDR3: CSASKGGKPQHF; DNA: TGCAGTGCTAGTAAAGGGGGTAAGCCCCAGCATTTT
size: .; D: TRBD1; V: TRBV9; length: 13; J: TRBJ2-7; CDR3: CASSLQGGYEQYF; DNA: TGTGCCAGCAGCTTACAGGGGGGTTACGAGCAGTACTTC
size: .; D: .; V: TRBV30; length: 13; J: TRBJ1-1; CDR3: CAWTKQGNTEAFF; DNA: TGTGCCTGGACAAAACAGGGGAACACTGAAGCTTTCTTT
size: .; D: .; V: TRBV23-1; length: 17; J: TRBJ1-2; CDR3: CASSHREPVHNPYGYTF; DNA: TGCGCCAGCAGTCACAGGGAACCCGTTCACAATCCCTATGGCTACACCTTC
size: .; D: .; V: TRBV6-5; length: 13; J: TRBJ1-4; CDR3: CASRGGIYEKLFF; DNA: TGTGCCAGCAGGGGGGGGATCTATGAAAAACTGTTTTTT
size: .; D: .; V: TRBV6-5; length: 13; J: TRBJ1-1; CDR3: CASSSGARAKAFF; DNA: TGTGCCAGCAGTTCTGGGGCAAGGGCGAAAGCTTTCTTT
size: few; D: .; V: TRBV27; length: 14; J: TRBJ1-5; CDR3: CASSSIPGTWLQHF; DNA: TGTGCCAGCAGTTCAATCCCAGGGACATGGCTCCAGCATTTT
size: .; D: TRBD2; V: TRBV6-5; length: 14; J: TRBJ2-1; CDR3: CASSSGGDYNEQFF; DNA: TGTGCCAGCAGTTCGGGGGGGGACTACAATGAGCAGTTCTTC
size: .; D: TRBD1; V: TRBV5-4; length: 15; J: TRBJ2-3; CDR3: CASSLRTGGADTQYF; DNA: TGTGCCAGCAGCTTGAGAACAGGGGGCGCAGATACGCAGTATTTT
size: .; D: .; V: TRBV7-8; length: 15; J: TRBJ1-3; CDR3: CASSLLGRGGNTIYF; DNA: TGTGCCAGCAGCTTACTTGGACGGGGGGGAAACACCATATATTTT
size: .; D: TRBD2; V: TRBV19; length: 15; J: TRBJ2-5; CDR3: CASSMASGGGETQYF; DNA: TGTGCCAGTAGTATGGCTAGCGGGGGGGGAGAGACCCAGTACTTC
size: .; D: TRBD2; V: TRBV7-6; length: 14; J: TRBJ2-1; CDR3: CASSSRTRNNEQFF; DNA: TGTGCCAGCAGCTCCCGGACTAGAAACAATGAGCAGTTCTTC
size: few; D: .; V: TRBV5-1; length: 13; J: TRBJ1-6; CDR3: CASRGAYNSPLHF; DNA: TGCGCCAGCAGGGGGGCTTATAATTCACCCCTCCACTTT
size: .; D: .; V: TRBV14; length: 14; J: TRBJ1-2; CDR3: CASSQDTGDYGYTF; DNA: TGTGCCAGCAGCCAAGATACGGGTGACTATGGCTACACCTTC
size: .; D: .; V: TRBV13; length: 14; J: TRBJ1-4; CDR3: CASQSAGTNEKLFF; DNA: TGTGCCAGCCAGAGTGCAGGAACTAATGAAAAACTGTTTTTT
size: .; D: .; V: TRBV11-1; length: 16; J: TRBJ2-7; CDR3: CASSLSRGWVFREQYF; DNA: TGTGCCAGCAGCTTAAGTAGGGGCTGGGTATTTCGGGAGCAGTACTTC
size: .; D: TRBD2; V: TRBV19; length: 17; J: TRBJ2-4; CDR3: CASSIDRRGVAKNIQYF; DNA: TGTGCCAGTAGTATAGATCGTCGGGGGGTAGCCAAAAACATTCAGTACTTC
size: .; D: .; V: TRBV4-1; length: 14; J: TRBJ1-1; CDR3: CASSQMGGRTEAFF; DNA: TGCGCCAGCAGCCAAATGGGAGGTCGCACTGAAGCTTTCTTT
size: .; D: .; V: TRBV4-1; length: 17; J: TRBJ1-3; CDR3: CASSQGGGRITGNTIYF; DNA: TGCGCCAGCAGCCAAGGGGGGGGGCGCATTACTGGAAACACCATATATTTT
size: .; D: TRBD1; V: TRBV5-1; length: 15; J: TRBJ1-2; CDR3: CASTSSQGSTYGYTF; DNA: TGCGCCAGCACCTCTTCACAGGGGTCCACCTATGGCTACACCTTC
size: .; D: .; V: TRBV6-1; length: 16; J: TRBJ2-3; CDR3: CASSVRQSYSTDTQYF; DNA: TGTGCCAGCAGTGTGCGACAGAGTTACAGCACAGATACGCAGTATTTT
size: .; D: .; V: TRBV24-1; length: 13; J: TRBJ1-1; CDR3: CATDKPMNTEAFF; DNA: TGTGCCACGGACAAACCAATGAACACTGAAGCTTTCTTT
size: .; D: .; V: TRBV5-4; length: 16; J: TRBJ1-1; CDR3: CASSPQRGAANTEAFF; DNA: TGTGCCAGCAGCCCCCAACGGGGTGCGGCGAACACTGAAGCTTTCTTT
size: .; D: TRBD1; V: TRBV2; length: 14; J: TRBJ1-5; CDR3: CASSTGQGSQPQHF; DNA: TGTGCCAGCAGTACTGGACAGGGGAGCCAGCCCCAGCATTTT
size: .; D: .; V: TRBV11-2; length: 17; J: TRBJ2-2; CDR3: CASSSTTGSAGTGELFF; DNA: TGTGCCAGCAGCTCAACCACGGGGTCAGCGGGCACCGGGGAGCTGTTTTTT
size: .; D: .; V: TRBV11-2; length: 13; J: TRBJ2-1; CDR3: CASVSEAYNEQFF; DNA: TGTGCCAGCGTTAGCGAGGCCTACAATGAGCAGTTCTTC
size: .; D: TRBD1; V: TRBV13; length: 15; J: TRBJ1-1; CDR3: CASSIDRGVDTEAFF; DNA: TGTGCCAGCAGCATTGACAGGGGTGTCGACACTGAAGCTTTCTTT
size: .; D: .; V: TRBV23-1; length: 16; J: TRBJ1-5; CDR3: CASSHHYYRGNQPQHF; DNA: TGCGCCAGCAGTCATCATTATTACAGGGGCAATCAGCCCCAGCATTTT